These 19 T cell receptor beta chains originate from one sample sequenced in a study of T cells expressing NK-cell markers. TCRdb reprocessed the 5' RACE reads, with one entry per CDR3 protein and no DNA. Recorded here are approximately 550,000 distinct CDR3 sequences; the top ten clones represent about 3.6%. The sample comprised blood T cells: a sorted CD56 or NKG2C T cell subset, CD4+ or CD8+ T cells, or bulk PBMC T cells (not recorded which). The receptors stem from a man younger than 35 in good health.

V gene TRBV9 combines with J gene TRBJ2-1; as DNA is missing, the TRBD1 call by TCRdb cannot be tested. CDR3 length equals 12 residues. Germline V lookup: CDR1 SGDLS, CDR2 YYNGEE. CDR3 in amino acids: CASSLRQKEQFF. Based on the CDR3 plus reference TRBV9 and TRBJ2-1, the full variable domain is DSGVTQTPKHLITATGQRVTLRCSPRSGDLSVYWYQQSLDQGLQFLIQYYNGEERAKGNILERFSAQQFPDLHSELNLSSLELGDSALYFCASSLRQKEQFFGPGTRLTVL.

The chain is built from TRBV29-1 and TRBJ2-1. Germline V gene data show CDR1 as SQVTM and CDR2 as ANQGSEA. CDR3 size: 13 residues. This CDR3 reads CSVAGGTHNEQFF.

This CDR3 is CANRTGKCATEAFF. V and J are TRBV6-1 and TRBJ1-1; the D call of TRBD1 rests on TCRdb alone, since no DNA is present to check it. CDR1 and CDR2 from the germline V gene are MNHNS and SASEGT. The CDR3 loop spans 14 amino acids.

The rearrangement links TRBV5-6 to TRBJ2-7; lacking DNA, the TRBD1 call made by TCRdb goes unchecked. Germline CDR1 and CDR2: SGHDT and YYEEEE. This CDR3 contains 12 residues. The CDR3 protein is CASSFAGAEQYF.

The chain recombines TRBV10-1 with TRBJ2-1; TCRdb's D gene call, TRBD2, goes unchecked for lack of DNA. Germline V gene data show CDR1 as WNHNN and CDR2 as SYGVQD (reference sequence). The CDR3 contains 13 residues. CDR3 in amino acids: CASSETLANEQFF.

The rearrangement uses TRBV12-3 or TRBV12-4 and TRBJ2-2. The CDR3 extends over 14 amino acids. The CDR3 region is CASSSLDRTGELFF.

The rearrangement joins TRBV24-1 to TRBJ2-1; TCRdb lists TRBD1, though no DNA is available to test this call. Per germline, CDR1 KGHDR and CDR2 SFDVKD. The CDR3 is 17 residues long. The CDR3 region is CATSETPGQGSYNEQFF.

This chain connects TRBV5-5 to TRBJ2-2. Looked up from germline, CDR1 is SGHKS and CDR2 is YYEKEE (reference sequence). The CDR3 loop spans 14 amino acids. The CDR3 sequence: CASETITRTGELFF. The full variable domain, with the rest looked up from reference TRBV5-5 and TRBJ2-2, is DAGVTQSPTHLIKTRGQQVTLRCSPISGHKSVSWYQQVLGQGPQFIFQYYEKEERGRGNFPDRFSARQFPNYSSELNVNALLLGDSALYLCASETITRTGELFFGEGSRLTVL.

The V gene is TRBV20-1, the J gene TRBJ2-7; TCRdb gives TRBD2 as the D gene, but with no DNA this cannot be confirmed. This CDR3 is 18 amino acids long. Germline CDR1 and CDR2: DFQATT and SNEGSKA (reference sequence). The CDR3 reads CSAGLPGLAGLRAYEQYF.

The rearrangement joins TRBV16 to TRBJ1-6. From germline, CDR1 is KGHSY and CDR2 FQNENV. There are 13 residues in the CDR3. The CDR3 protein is CASSQSRESPLHF.

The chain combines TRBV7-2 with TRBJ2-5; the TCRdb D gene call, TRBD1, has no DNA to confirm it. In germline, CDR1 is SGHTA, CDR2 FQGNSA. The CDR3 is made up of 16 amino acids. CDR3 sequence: CASSPGFWTGQETQYF.

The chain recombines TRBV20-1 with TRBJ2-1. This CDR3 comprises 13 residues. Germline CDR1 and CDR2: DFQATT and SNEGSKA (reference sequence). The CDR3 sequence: CSARGRDYNEQFF.

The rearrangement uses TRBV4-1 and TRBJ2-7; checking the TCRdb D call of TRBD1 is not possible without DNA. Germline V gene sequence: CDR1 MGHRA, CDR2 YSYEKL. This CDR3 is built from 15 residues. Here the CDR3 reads CASSASGTGSYEQYF.

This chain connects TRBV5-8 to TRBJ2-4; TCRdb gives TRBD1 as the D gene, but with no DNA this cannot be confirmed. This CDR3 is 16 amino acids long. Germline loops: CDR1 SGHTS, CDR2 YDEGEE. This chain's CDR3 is CASSLQQGAAKNIQYF.

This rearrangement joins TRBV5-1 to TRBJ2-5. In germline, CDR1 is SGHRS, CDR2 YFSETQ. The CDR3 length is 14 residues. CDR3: CASSRQMEKETQYF.

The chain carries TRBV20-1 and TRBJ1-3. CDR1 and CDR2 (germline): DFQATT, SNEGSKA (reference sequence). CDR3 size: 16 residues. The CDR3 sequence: CSARDSEGGSGNTIYF.

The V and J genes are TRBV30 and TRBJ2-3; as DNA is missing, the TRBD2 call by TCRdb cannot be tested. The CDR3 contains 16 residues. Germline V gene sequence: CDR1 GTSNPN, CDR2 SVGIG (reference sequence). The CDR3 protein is CAWKPEDLDNTDTQYF.

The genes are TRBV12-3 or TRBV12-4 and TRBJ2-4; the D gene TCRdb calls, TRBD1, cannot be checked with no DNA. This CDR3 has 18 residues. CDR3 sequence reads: CASSRRDSRPLAKNIQYF.

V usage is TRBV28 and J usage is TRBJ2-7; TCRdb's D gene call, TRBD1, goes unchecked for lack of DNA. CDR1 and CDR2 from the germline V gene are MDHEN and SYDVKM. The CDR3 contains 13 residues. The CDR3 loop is CASLRGRENEQYF.